These T cell receptor beta chains were read from a single sample in a study of cytomegalovirus exposure and HLA in healthy donors. Profiled with immunoSEQ multiplex PCR; TCRdb holds only in-frame clones, not every one. The sample consists of 110,000 to 150,000 clones, around 80% of them appearing once. The sample was PBMCs. The receptors shown here come from a man aged 40-49 years in good health and CMV-seronegative. CDR3s include the opening cysteine and the closing phenylalanine or tryptophan. The D gene is left open where the match is weak. The size of a clone is reported for some rows only, either as once, few or many, or as a class for expanded clones.

d_gene	abundance	j_gene	v_gene	CDR3aa	CDR3nt
-	-	TRBJ1-5	TRBV5-1	CASSPSDGVNQPQHF	TGCGCCAGCAGCCCGTCGGACGGGGTCAATCAGCCCCAGCATTTT
TRBD1	once	TRBJ1-2	TRBV5-1	CASRTSPDRAIDYGYTF	TGCGCCAGCAGAACCTCACCGGACAGGGCGATTGACTATGGCTACACCTTC
TRBD2	once	TRBJ2-7	TRBV9	CASSVRGLAGVSEQYF	TGTGCCAGCAGCGTAAGGGGACTAGCGGGGGTTAGCGAGCAGTACTTC
-	-	TRBJ1-6	TRBV5-3	CASRLLGGDSSYNSPLHF	TGTGCCAGTCGGCTCCTAGGTGGTGACAGCTCCTATAATTCACCCCTCCACTTT
TRBD1	-	TRBJ2-1	TRBV7-9	CASSYGQGDYNEQFF	TGTGCCAGCAGCTACGGACAGGGAGATTACAATGAGCAGTTCTTC
TRBD2	-	TRBJ2-7	TRBV10-3	CAMGGGLYSYEQYF	TGTGCCATGGGCGGGGGACTTTACTCCTACGAGCAGTACTTC
-	-	TRBJ1-1	TRBV28	CASSLYGGEAFF	TGTGCCAGCAGTTTGTATGGGGGGGAAGCTTTCTTT
TRBD1	-	TRBJ1-2	TRBV19	CASSIPFTGDLGGYTF	TGTGCCAGTAGTATCCCTTTCACAGGGGATCTTGGTGGCTACACCTTC
TRBD1	-	TRBJ2-3	TRBV14	CASSQGTGTTDTQYF	TGTGCCAGCAGCCAAGGGACAGGGACCACAGATACGCAGTATTTT
-	few	TRBJ1-1	TRBV27	CASSSGNSPPSEAFF	TGTGCCAGCAGTTCCGGTAATTCGCCGCCCTCCGAAGCTTTCTTT
-	-	TRBJ2-1	TRBV7-9	CASSLDSYEQFF	TGTGCCAGCAGCTTAGATTCGTATGAGCAGTTCTTC
-	-	TRBJ1-1	TRBV6-5	CASSYFSGNTEAFF	TGTGCCAGCAGTTACTTTTCAGGGAACACTGAAGCTTTCTTT
TRBD2	-	TRBJ2-5	TRBV11-2	CASSLDHRLAGVSWETQYF	TGTGCCAGCAGCTTAGATCATAGGCTAGCGGGGGTTTCTTGGGAGACCCAGTACTTC
-	-	TRBJ1-6	TRBV30	CAWSGTNNNSPLHF	TGTGCCTGGAGTGGAACAAACAATAATTCACCCCTCCACTTT
-	-	TRBJ1-1	TRBV7-9	CASSLGIEAGRGSLGF	TGTGCCAGCAGCTTAGGAATCGAGGCGGGACGAGGAAGCTTGGGCTTT
-	-	TRBJ1-4	TRBV30	CACGGRTLTNEKLFF	TGTGCCTGCGGGGGAAGGACCCTTACTAATGAAAAACTGTTTTTT
TRBD1	-	TRBJ2-7	TRBV9	CASSVDKDRPSYEQYF	TGTGCCAGCAGCGTAGATAAGGACAGGCCATCCTACGAGCAGTACTTC
-	-	TRBJ1-1	TRBV19	CASSRTDLMNTEAFF	TGTGCCAGTAGCCGGACAGATCTTATGAACACTGAAGCTTTCTTT
-	-	TRBJ1-2	TRBV28	CASSADGYTF	TGTGCCAGCAGCGCGGATGGCTACACCTTC
TRBD1	-	TRBJ2-7	TRBV5-1	CASSLGQGMGEQYF	TGCGCCAGCAGCTTGGGACAGGGGATGGGCGAGCAGTACTTC
-	-	TRBJ1-5	TRBV7-2	CASSFEFRNQPQHF	TGTGCCAGCAGCTTTGAGTTCCGCAATCAGCCCCAGCATTTT
-	once	TRBJ2-6	TRBV4-1	CASSQDWGRAAGANVLTF	TGCGCCAGCAGCCAAGATTGGGGCCGGGCGGCTGGGGCCAACGTCCTGACTTTC
TRBD1	-	TRBJ2-7	TRBV19	CATVTGAPYEQYF	TGTGCCACCGTAACAGGGGCCCCCTACGAGCAGTACTTC